This T cell receptor beta chain was captured in a study of OX40 agonist ivuxolimab in advanced cancers. No patient had autoimmune disease or received systemic immunosuppression. Germline-derived CDR1 and CDR2 are SNHLY and FYNNEI. The CDR3 totals 13 residues. The V end was cut by 11 bases, the J end by 4 bases, with 17 bases between. Here immunoSEQ multiplex PCR was the method, and the copy in TCRdb shows in-frame clones only, minus some. The table lists tens of thousands of clones, 83% of them singletons. The sequencing used CD4+ or CD8+ T cells sorted from blood, collected in a trial of the OX40 agonist ivuxolimab. The receptor comes from an adult with an advanced solid tumor such as melanoma, head and neck, liver or kidney cancer. V usage is TRBV2 and J usage is TRBJ1-2, with unresolved D. The CDR3 protein is CALVGQKIYGYTF. As DNA, the CDR3 is TGTGCCCTAGTAGGGCAGAAAATCTATGGCTACACCTTC.